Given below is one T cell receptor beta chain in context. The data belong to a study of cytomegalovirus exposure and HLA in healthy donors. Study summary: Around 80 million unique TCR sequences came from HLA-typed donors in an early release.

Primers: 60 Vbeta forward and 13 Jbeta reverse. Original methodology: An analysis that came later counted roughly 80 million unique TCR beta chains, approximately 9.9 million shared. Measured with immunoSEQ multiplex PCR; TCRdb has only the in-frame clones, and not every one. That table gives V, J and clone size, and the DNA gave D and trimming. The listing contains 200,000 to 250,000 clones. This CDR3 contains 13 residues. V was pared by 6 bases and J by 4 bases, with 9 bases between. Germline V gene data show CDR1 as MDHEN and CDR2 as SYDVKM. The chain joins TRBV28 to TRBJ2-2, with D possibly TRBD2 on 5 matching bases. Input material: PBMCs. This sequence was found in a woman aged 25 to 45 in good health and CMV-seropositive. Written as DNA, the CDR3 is TGTGCCAGCAGGAGAGGGCGCACCGGGGAGCTGTTTTTT. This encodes CASRRGRTGELFF.